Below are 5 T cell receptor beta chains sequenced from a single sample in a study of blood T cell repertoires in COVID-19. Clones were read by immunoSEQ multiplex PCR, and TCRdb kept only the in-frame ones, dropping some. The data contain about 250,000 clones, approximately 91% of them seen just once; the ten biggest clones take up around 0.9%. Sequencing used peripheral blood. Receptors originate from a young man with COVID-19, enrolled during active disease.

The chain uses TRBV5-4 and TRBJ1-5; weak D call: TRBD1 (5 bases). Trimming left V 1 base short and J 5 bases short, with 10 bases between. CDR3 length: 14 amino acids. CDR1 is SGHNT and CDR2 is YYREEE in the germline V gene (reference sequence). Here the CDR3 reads CASSLQGVDQPQHF. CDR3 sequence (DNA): TGTGCCAGCAGCTTGCAAGGGGTCGATCAGCCCCAGCATTTT.

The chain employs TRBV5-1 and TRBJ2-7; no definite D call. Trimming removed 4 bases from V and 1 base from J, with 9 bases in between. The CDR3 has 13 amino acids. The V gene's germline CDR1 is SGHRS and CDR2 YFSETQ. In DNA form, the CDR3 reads TGCGCCAGCAGCCCCGACATTTCCTACGAGCAGTACTTC. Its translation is CASSPDISYEQYF.

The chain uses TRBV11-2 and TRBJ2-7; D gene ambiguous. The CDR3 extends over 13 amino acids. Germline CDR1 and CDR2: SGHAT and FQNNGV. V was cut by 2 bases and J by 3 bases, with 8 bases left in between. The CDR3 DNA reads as TGTGCCAGCAGCTTATTCGCAGGCTACGAGCAGTACTTC. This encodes CASSLFAGYEQYF.

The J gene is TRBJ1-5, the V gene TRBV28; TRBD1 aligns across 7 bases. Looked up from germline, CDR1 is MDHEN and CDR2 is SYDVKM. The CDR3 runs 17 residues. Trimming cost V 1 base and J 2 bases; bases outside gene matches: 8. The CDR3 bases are TGTGCCAGCAGTTTATACCGGACAGGTTCAGGCAATCAGCCCCAGCATTTT. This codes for CASSLYRTGSGNQPQHF.

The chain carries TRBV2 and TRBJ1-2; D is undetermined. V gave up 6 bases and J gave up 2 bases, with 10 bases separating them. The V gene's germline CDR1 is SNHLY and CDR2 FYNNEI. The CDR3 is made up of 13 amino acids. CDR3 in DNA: TGTGCCAGCAGGAGCTTATCGAACTATGGCTACACCTTC. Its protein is CASRSLSNYGYTF.